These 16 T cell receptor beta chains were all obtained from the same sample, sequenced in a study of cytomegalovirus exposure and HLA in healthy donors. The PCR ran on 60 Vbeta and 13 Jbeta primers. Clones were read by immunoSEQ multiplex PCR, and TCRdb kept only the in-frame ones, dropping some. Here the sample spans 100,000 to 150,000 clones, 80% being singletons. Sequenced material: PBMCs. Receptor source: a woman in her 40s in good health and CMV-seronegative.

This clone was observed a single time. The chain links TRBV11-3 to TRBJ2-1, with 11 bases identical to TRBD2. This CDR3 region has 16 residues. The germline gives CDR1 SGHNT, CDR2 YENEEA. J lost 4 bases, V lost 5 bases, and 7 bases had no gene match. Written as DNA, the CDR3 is TGTGCCAGCAGCCCCGGGACTAGCGGAGGGTACAATGAGCAGTTCTTC. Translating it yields CASSPGTSGGYNEQFF.

In DNA form, the CDR3 reads TGTGCCAGCAGCTTAAGACTAGCCGAAACCACCGGGGAGCTGTTTTTT. Translating gives CASSLRLAETTGELFF. The rearrangement links TRBV7-6 to TRBJ2-2; 7 positions match TRBD2. Per germline, CDR1 SGHVS and CDR2 FNYEAQ. The J segment lost 4 bases and the V segment lost 2 bases, leaving 7 bases of the junction unmatched. The CDR3 length is 16 residues.

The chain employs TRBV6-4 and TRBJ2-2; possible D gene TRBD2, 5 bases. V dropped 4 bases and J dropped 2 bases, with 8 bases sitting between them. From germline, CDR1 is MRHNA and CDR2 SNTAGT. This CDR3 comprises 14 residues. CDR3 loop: CASSARTNTGELFF. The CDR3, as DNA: TGTGCCAGCAGTGCCAGGACTAACACCGGGGAGCTGTTTTTT.

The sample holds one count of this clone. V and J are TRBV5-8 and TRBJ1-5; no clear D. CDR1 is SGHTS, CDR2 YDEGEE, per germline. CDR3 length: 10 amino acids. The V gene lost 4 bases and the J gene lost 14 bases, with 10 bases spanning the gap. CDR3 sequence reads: CASSARGEHF. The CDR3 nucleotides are TGTGCCAGCAGCGCGCGGGGAGAGCATTTT.

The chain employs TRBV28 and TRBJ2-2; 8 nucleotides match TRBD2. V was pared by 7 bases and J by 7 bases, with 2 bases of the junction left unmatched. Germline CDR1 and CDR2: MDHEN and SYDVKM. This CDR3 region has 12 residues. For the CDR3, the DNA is TGTGCCAGCAAGCGGGAGTTCGGGGAGCTGTTTTTT. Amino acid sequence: CASKREFGELFF.

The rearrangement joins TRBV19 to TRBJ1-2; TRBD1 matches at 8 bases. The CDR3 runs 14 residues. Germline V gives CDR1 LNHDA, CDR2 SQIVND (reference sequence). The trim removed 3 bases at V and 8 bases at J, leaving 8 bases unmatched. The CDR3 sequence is CASSMVQGGGGYTF. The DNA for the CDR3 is TGTGCCAGTAGTATGGTACAGGGGGGGGGCGGCTACACCTTC.

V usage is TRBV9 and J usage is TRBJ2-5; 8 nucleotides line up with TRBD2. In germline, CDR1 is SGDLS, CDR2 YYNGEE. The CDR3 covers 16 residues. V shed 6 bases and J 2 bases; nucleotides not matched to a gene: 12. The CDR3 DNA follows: TGTGCCAGCACCCCTGGAAATAGCGGGGATCAAGAGACCCAGTACTTC. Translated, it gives CASTPGNSGDQETQYF.

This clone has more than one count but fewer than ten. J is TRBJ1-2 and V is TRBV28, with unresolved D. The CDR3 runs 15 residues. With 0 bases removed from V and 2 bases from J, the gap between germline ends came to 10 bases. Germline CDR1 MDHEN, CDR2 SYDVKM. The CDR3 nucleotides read TGTGCCAGCAGTTTATGGGGCGCCATGAACTATGGCTACACCTTC. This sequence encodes CASSLWGAMNYGYTF.

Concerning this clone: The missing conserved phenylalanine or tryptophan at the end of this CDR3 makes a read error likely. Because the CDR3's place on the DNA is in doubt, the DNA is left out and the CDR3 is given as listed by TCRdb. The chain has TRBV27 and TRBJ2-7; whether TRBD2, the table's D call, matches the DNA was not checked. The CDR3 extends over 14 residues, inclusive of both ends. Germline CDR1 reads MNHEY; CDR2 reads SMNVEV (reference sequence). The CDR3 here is CASSLLASGREAVL.

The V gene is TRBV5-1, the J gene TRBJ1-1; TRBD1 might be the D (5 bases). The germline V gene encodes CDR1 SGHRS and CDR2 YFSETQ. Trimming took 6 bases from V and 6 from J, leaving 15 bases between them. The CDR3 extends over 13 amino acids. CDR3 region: CASMLRGGAEAFF. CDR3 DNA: TGCGCCAGCATGTTGCGGGGGGGTGCTGAAGCTTTCTTT.

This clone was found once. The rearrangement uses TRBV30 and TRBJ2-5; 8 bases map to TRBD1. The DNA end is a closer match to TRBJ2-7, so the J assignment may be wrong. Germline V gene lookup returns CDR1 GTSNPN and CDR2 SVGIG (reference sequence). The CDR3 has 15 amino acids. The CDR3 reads CAWSERQGSSYEQYF. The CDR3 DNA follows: TGTGCCTGGAGCGAAAGACAGGGGAGCTCCTACGAGCAGTACTTC.

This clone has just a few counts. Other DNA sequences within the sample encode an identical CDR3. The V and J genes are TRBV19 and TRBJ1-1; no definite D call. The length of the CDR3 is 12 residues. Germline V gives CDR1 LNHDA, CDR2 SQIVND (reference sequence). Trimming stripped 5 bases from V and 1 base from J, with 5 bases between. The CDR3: CASSSGNTEAFF. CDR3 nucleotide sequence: TGTGCCAGTAGTTCAGGGAACACTGAAGCTTTCTTT. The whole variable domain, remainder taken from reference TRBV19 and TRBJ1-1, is DGGITQSPKYLFRKEGQNVTLSCEQNLNHDAMYWYRQDPGQGLRLIYYSQIVNDFQKGDIAEGYSVSREKKESFPLTVTSAQKNPTAFYLCASSSGNTEAFFGQGTRLTVV.

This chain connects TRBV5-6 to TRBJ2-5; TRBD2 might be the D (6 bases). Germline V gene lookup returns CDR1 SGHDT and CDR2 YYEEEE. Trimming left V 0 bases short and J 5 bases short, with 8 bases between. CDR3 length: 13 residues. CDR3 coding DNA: TGTGCCAGCAGCTTGGATGGGGGGGAGACCCAGTACTTC. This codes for CASSLDGGETQYF.

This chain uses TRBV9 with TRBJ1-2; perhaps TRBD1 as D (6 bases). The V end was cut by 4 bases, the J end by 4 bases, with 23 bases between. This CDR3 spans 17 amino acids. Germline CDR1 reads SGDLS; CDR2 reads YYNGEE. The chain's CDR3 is CASSQAFPGHPLYGYTF. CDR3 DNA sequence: TGTGCCAGCAGCCAAGCCTTCCCGGGACACCCACTCTATGGCTACACCTTC.

The chain's CDR3 is CASTSAAVTEAFF. The DNA for the CDR3 is TGTGCCAGTACCTCCGCAGCGGTAACTGAAGCTTTCTTT. The chain employs TRBV19 and TRBJ1-1; no firm D call. Germline V gene sequence: CDR1 LNHDA, CDR2 SQIVND (reference sequence). With 7 bases removed from V and 5 bases from J, the gap between germline ends came to 14 bases. CDR3 length: 13 residues.

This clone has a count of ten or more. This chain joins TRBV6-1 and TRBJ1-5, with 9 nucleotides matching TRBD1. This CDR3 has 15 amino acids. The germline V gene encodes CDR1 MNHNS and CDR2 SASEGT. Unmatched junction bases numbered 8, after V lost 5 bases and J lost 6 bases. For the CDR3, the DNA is TGTGCCAGCAGTCATCCGGGACAGGGCTTTCAGCCCCAGCATTTT. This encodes CASSHPGQGFQPQHF.